A single TCR beta chain is shown here with its context. The antigen is unknown. This sample stems from a study of cytomegalovirus exposure and HLA in healthy donors. CDR1 MDHEN and CDR2 SYDVKM come from the germline V gene. The CDR3 runs 18 residues. V dropped 3 bases and J dropped 1 base, with 19 bases sitting between them. TCRdb's copy holds only in-frame clones and misses some; the assay was immunoSEQ multiplex PCR. The table records under 250,000 clones, over 75% of them present only once. Study conclusions and caveats: Associated with cytomegalovirus, according to the listing, were 150 to 200 TCR beta chains.

The sequence came from a woman aged 18-29 years in good health and CMV-seropositive. Sequenced: PBMCs. The V call is TRBV28, the J call TRBJ2-1; D possibly corresponds to TRBD2 (6 bases). CDR3 loop: CASSFAEGRDRSYNEQFF. CDR3 nucleotides: TGTGCCAGCAGTTTTGCGGAGGGTCGGGATCGATCCTACAATGAGCAGTTCTTC.